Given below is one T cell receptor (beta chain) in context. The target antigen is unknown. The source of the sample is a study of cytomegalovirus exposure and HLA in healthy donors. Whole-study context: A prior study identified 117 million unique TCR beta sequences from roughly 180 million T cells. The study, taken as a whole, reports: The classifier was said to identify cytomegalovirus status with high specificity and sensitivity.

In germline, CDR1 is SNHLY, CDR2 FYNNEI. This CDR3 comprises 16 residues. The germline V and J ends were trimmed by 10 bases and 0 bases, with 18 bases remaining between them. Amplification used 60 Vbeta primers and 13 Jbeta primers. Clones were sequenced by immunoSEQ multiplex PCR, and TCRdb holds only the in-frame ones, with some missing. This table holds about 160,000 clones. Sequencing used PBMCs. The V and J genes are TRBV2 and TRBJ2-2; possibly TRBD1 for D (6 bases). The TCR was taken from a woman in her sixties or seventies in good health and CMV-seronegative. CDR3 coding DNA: TGTGCCAACGCGGACAGCCAATTCCCGAACACCGGGGAGCTGTTTTTT. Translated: CANADSQFPNTGELFF. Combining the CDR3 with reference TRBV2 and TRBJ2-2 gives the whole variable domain EPEVTQTPSHQVTQMGQEVILRCVPISNHLYFYWYRQILGQKVEFLVSFYNNEISEKSEIFDDQFSVERPDGSNFTLKIRSTKLEDSAMYFCANADSQFPNTGELFFGEGSRLTVL.